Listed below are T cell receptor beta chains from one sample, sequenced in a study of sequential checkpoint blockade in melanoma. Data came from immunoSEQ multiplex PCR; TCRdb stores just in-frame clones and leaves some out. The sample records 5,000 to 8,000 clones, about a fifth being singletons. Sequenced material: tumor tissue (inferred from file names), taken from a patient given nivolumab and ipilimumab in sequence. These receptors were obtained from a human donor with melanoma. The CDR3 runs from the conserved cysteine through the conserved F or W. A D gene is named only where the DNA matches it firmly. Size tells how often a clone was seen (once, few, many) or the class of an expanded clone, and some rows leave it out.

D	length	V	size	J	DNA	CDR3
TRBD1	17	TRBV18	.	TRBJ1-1	TGTGCCAGCTCACCACTACCAGTGGAAGGGGGCGGCACTGAAGCTTTCTTT	CASSPLPVEGGGTEAFF
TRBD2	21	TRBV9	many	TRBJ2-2	TGTGCCAGCAGCTCCCTTCCAGGACTAGCGGGGACCGGTTTGGGAGCCGGGGAGCTGTTTTTT	CASSSLPGLAGTGLGAGELFF
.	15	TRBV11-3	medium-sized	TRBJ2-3	TGTGCCAGCAGCGACCGGCAGACAGGCACAGATACGCAGTATTTT	CASSDRQTGTDTQYF
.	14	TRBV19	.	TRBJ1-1	TGTGCCAGTACCCCAAGGGGGGGGGCGTGGAACGCTTTCTTT	CASTPRGGAWNAFF
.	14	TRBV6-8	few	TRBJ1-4	TGTGCCAGCAGCCAGGCCTCAACTAATGAAAAACTGTTTTTT	CASSQASTNEKLFF
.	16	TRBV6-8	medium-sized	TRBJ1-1	TGTGCCAGCAGTCCCGGAGTTGGCAGGGCCGTCACTGAAGCTTTCTTT	CASSPGVGRAVTEAFF
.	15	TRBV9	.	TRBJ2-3	TGTGCCAGCAGCGTAGAGATAGCGAGCACAGATACGCAGTATTTT	CASSVEIASTDTQYF
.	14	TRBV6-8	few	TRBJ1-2	TGTGCCAACAGGGAACCGGGCCCTAACTATGGCTACACCTTC	CANREPGPNYGYTF
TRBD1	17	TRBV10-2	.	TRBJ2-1	TGCGCCAGCAGTCGTCTTCAAGGGACAGGGGACTACAATGAGCAGTTCTTC	CASSRLQGTGDYNEQFF
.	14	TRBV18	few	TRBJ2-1	TGTGCCAGCTCACCAGATCAGCAACTCAATGAGCAGTTCTTC	CASSPDQQLNEQFF
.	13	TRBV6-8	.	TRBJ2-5	TGTGCCAGCAGGCCACGACAGGCCCAACCCCAGTACTTC	CASRPRQAQPQYF
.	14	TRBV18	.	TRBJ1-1	TGTGCCAGCTCGTTTAGCAGGGTGAACACTGAAGCTTTCTTT	CASSFSRVNTEAFF
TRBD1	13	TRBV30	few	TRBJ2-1	TGTGCCTGGAGTCATCTCAGGGGGAATGAGCAGTTCTTC	CAWSHLRGNEQFF
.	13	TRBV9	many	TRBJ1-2	TGTGCCAGCAGCGGTCAGGGACACTATGGCTACACCTTC	CASSGQGHYGYTF
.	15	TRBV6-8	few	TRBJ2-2	TGTGCCAGCAGTGTCCAGGGGGGGGACACCGGGGAGCTGTTTTTT	CASSVQGGDTGELFF
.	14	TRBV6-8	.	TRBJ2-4	TGTGCCAGCCGTAGGGGAGCGTCGGGAAACATTCAGTACTTC	CASRRGASGNIQYF
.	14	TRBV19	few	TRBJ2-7	TGTGCCAGTAGTAGTTTGCAGGGAACTGGCGAGCAGTACTTC	CASSSLQGTGEQYF
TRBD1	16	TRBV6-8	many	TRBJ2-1	TGTGCCAGCAGTTACTGGGCAGGGGGCTCCTACAATGAGCAGTTCTTC	CASSYWAGGSYNEQFF